One TCR beta chain is described in this entry. Its target is unknown. This record belongs to a study of shared clonotypes between healthy human individuals. The study's findings and limits: The sampled material consisted only of blood, and tissue repertoires are likely to differ.

TCRdb's copy holds only in-frame clones and misses some; the assay was immunoSEQ multiplex PCR. The sample has around 450,000 clones, roughly 77% seen once. CDR1 LNHDA and CDR2 SQIVND come from the germline V gene (reference sequence). V trimming: 1 base; J trimming: 7 bases; junction bases outside the gene matches: 9. The CDR3 covers 16 residues. Donors included only healthy HIV-negative adults lacking recent acute infections or vaccinations. The clonotype comes from a woman aged 35 to 49 in good health. Some clones in this sample may be carry-over from other donors' samples. The sample consisted of PBMCs. The gene calls are TRBV19 and TRBJ1-5; TRBD1 matches at 8 bases. The CDR3 protein is CASSIGWQGAKQPQHF. The DNA of the CDR3 is TGTGCCAGTAGTATAGGATGGCAGGGGGCTAAACAGCCCCAGCATTTT.